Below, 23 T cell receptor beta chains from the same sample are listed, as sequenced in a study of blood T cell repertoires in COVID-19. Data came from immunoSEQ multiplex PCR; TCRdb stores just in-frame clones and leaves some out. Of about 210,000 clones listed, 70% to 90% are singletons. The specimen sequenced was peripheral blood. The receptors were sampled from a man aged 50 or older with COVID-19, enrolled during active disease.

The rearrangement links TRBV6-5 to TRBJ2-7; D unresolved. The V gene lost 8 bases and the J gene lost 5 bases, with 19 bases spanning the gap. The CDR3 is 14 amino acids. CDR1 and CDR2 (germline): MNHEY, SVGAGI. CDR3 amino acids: CASFTSGSYDEQYF. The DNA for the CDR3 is TGTGCCAGCTTTACTTCCGGTTCTTACGACGAGCAGTACTTC.

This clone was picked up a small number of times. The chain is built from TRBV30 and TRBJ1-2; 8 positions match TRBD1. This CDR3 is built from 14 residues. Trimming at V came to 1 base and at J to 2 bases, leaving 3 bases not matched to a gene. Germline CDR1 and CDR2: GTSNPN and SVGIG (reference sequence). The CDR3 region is CAWSGDRRNYGYTF. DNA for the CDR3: TGTGCCTGGAGTGGGGACAGGCGAAACTATGGCTACACCTTC.

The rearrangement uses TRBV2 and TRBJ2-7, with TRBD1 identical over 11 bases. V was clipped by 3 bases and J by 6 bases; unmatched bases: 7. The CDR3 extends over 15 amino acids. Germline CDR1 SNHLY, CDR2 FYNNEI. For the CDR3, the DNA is TGTGCCAGCAGTGAGCAGGGACAGGGGGGACGCGAGCAGTACTTC. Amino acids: CASSEQGQGGREQYF.

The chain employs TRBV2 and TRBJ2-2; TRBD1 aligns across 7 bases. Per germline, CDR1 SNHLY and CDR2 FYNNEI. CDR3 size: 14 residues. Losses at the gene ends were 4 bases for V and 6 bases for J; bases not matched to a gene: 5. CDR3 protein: CASSARQGPGELFF. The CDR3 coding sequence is TGTGCCAGCAGTGCCCGACAGGGCCCCGGGGAGCTGTTTTTT.

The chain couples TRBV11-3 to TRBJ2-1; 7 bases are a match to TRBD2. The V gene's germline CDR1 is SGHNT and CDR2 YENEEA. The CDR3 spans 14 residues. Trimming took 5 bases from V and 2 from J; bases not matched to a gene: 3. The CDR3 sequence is CASSDGGTYNEQFF. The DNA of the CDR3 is TGTGCCAGCAGCGACGGGGGGACCTACAATGAGCAGTTCTTC.

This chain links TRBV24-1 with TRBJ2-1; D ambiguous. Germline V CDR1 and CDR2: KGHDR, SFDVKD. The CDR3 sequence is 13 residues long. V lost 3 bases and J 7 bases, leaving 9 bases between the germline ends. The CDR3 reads CATSDPTKNEQFF. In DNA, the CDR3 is TGTGCCACCAGTGATCCAACTAAGAATGAGCAGTTCTTC.

The CDR3 region has the DNA TGTGCCAGTCTCATCGGCGGGGAGCTGTTTTTT. Amino acids: CASLIGGELFF. The chain employs TRBV19 and TRBJ2-2; D is unclear. The CDR3 length is 11 residues. Trimming removed 8 bases from V and 7 bases from J, with 8 bases in between. From germline, CDR1 is LNHDA and CDR2 SQIVND (reference sequence).

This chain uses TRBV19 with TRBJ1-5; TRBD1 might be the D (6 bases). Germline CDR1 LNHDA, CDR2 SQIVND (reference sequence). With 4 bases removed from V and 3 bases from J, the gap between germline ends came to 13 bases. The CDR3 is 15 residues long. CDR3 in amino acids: CASSTSGTLNQPQHF. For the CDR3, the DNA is TGTGCCAGTAGTACCTCCGGGACACTCAATCAGCCCCAGCATTTT.

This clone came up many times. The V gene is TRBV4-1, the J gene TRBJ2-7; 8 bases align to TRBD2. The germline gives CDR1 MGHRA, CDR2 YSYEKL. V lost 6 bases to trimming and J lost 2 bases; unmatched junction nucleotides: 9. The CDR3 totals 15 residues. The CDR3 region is CASSSGGDGTYEQYF. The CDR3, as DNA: TGCGCCAGCAGTTCCGGGGGGGACGGCACCTACGAGCAGTACTTC.

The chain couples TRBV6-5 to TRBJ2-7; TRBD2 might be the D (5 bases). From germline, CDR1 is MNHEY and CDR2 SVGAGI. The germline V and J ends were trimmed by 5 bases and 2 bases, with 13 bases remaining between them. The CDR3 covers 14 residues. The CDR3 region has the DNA TGTGCCAGCAGTCCTCGGGAATCCGCCTACGAGCAGTACTTC. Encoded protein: CASSPRESAYEQYF.

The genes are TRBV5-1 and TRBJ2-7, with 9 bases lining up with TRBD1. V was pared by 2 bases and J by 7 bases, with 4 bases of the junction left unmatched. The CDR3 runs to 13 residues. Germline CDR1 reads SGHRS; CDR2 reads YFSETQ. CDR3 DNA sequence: TGCGCCAGCAGCTTAGGGACAGGGTTAGAGCAGTACTTC. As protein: CASSLGTGLEQYF.

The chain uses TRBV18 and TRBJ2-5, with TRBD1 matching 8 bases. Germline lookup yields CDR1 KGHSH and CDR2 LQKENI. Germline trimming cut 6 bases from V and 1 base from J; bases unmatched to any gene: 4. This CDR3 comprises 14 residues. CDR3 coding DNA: TGTGCCAGCTCGAGAGGACAGGGCCAAGAGACCCAGTACTTC. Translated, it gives CASSRGQGQETQYF. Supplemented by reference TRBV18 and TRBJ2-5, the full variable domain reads NAGVMQNPRHLVRRRGQEARLRCSPMKGHSHVYWYRQLPEEGLKFMVYLQKENIIDESGMPKERFSAEFPKEGPSILRIQQVVRGDSAAYFCASSRGQGQETQYFGPGTRLLVL.

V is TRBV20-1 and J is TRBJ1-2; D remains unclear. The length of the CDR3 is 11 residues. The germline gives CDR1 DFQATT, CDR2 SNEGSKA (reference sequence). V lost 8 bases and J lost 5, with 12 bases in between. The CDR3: CSQPTSYGYTF. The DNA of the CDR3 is TGCAGTCAACCCACATCGTATGGCTACACCTTC.

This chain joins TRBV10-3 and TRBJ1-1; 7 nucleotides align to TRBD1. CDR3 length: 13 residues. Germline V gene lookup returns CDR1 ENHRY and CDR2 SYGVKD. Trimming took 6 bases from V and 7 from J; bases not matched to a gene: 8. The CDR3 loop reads CAISRDRQNEAFF. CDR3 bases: TGTGCCATCAGCCGGGACAGACAGAATGAAGCTTTCTTT.

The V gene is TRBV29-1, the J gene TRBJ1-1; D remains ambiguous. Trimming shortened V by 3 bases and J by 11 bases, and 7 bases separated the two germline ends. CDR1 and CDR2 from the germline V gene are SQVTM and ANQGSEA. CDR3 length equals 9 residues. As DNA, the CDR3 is TGCAGCGTTGAGCGTTGGGCTTTCTTT. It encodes CSVERWAFF.

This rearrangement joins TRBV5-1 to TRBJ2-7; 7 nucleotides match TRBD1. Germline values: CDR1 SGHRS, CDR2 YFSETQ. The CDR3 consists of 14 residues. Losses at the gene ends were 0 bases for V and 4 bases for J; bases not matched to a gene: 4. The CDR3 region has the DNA TGCGCCAGCAGCTTGGAGGGGGCAGCTTACGAGCAGTACTTC. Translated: CASSLEGAAYEQYF.

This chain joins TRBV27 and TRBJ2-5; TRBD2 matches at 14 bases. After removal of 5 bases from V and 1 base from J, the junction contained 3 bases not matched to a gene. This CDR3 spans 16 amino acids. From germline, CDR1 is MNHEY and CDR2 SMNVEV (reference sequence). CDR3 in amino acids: CASSPGLAGVQETQYF. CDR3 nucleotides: TGTGCCAGCAGTCCGGGACTAGCGGGGGTCCAAGAGACCCAGTACTTC.

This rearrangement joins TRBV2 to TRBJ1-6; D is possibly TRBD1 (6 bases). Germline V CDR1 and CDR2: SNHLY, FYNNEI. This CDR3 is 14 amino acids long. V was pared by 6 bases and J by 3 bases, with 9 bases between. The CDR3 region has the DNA TGTGCCAGCAGCGGACAGATCTATAATTCACCCCTCCACTTT. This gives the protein CASSGQIYNSPLHF.

This CDR3 is CASKPRQGSSPLHF. In DNA form, the CDR3 reads TGTGCCAGTAAACCGCGACAGGGATCTTCACCCCTCCACTTT. V and J are TRBV19 and TRBJ1-6; TRBD1 matches 7 bases. V trimming: 7 bases; J trimming: 9 bases; junction bases outside the gene matches: 9. The CDR3 consists of 14 residues. CDR1 and CDR2 (germline): LNHDA, SQIVND (reference sequence).

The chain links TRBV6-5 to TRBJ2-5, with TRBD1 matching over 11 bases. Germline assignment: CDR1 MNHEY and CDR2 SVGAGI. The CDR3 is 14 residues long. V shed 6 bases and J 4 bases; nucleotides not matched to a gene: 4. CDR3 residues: CASRSDRGRETQYF. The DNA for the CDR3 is TGTGCCAGCAGGTCGGACAGGGGGCGAGAGACCCAGTACTTC.

CDR3 residues: CASKRQGVYNEQFF. The CDR3 DNA reads TGTGCCAGTAAAAGACAGGGGGTTTACAATGAGCAGTTCTTC. The rearrangement uses TRBV19 and TRBJ2-1; 9 nucleotides match TRBD1. This CDR3 is built from 14 residues. Losses at the gene ends were 7 bases for V and 4 bases for J; bases not matched to a gene: 5. Germline V gives CDR1 LNHDA, CDR2 SQIVND (reference sequence).

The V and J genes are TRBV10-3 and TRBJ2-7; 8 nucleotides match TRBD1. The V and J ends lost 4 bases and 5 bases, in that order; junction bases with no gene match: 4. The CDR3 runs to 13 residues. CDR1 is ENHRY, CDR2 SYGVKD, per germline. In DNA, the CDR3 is TGTGCCATCAGTGTGGGGACAGGCAACGAGCAGTACTTC. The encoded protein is CAISVGTGNEQYF.

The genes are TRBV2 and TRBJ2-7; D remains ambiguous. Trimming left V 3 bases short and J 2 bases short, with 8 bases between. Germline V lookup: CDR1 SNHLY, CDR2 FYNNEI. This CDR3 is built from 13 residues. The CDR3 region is CASSENNPYEQYF. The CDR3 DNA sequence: TGTGCCAGCAGTGAGAACAATCCCTACGAGCAGTACTTC.